The 5 T cell receptor beta chains listed next were all sequenced from one sample in a study of shared clonotypes between healthy human individuals. Profiled with immunoSEQ multiplex PCR; TCRdb holds only in-frame clones, not every one. The sample has 1 million to 1.2 million clones; roughly 77% are singletons. Sequenced material: memory CD4+ T cells from PBMCs. This sample's subset: CD45RA-negative fraction. These receptor sequences come from a man in his late teens or twenties in good health. Some clones in this sample may be carry-over from other donors' samples.

The chain uses TRBV2 and TRBJ1-5; TRBD1 aligns across 9 bases. The CDR3 consists of 13 residues. The ends lost 5 bases at V and 7 bases at J; junction bases unmatched: 3. Germline loops: CDR1 SNHLY, CDR2 FYNNEI. CDR3 sequence: CASSRDRDQPQHF. The CDR3 DNA reads as TGTGCCAGCAGTAGGGACAGGGACCAGCCCCAGCATTTT.

V gene TRBV2 combines with J gene TRBJ2-1; TRBD2 matches 9 bases. Germline V gene lookup returns CDR1 SNHLY and CDR2 FYNNEI. The CDR3 loop spans 15 amino acids. Trimming took 7 bases from V and 9 from J; bases not matched to a gene: 13. The CDR3 DNA reads as TGTGCCAGCATCATAGGCTCGCGGGAGGGTGGTGAGCAGTTCTTC. Protein sequence: CASIIGSREGGEQFF.

The V and J genes are TRBV30 and TRBJ1-4; tentatively, D is TRBD1 (5 bases). The CDR3 totals 15 residues. The ends were cut back, 4 bases at V and 4 bases at J, with 16 bases in the middle. Germline CDR1 reads GTSNPN; CDR2 reads SVGIG (reference sequence). The DNA for the CDR3 is TGTGCCTGGACGCTAAAAGGGGCTGGTAATGAAAAACTGTTTTTT. Translating gives CAWTLKGAGNEKLFF.

With regard to this clone: This sample also contains other DNA sequences that code for the same CDR3. V usage is TRBV11-3 and J usage is TRBJ1-1, with 8 bases aligning to TRBD1. CDR3 size: 14 residues. Germline values: CDR1 SGHNT, CDR2 YENEEA. V shed 3 bases and J 0 bases; nucleotides not matched to a gene: 0. CDR3 nucleotides: TGTGCCAGCAGCTTGACAGGGGTGAACACTGAAGCTTTCTTT. This sequence encodes CASSLTGVNTEAFF.

This chain connects TRBV5-6 to TRBJ1-1; D remains ambiguous. V lost 3 bases and J 4 bases, leaving 10 bases between the germline ends. The CDR3 sequence is 13 residues long. Per germline, CDR1 SGHDT and CDR2 YYEEEE. This CDR3 is CASSYIPGTEAFF. In nucleotides, the CDR3 is TGTGCCAGCAGCTACATCCCGGGCACTGAAGCTTTCTTT.